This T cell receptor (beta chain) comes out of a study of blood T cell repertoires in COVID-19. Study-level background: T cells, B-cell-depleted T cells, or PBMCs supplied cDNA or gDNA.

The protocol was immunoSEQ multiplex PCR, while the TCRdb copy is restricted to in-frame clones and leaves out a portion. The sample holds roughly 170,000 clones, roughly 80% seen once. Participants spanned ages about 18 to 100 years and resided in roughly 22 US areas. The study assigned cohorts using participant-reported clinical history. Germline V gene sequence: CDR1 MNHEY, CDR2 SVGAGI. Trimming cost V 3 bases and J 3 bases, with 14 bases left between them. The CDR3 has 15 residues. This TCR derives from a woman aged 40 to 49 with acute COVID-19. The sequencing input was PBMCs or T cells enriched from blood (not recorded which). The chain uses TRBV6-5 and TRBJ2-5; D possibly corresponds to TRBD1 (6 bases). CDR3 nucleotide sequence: TGTGCCAGCAGTTATGCACAGGGTGGGAAAGAGACCCAGTACTTC. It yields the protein CASSYAQGGKETQYF.